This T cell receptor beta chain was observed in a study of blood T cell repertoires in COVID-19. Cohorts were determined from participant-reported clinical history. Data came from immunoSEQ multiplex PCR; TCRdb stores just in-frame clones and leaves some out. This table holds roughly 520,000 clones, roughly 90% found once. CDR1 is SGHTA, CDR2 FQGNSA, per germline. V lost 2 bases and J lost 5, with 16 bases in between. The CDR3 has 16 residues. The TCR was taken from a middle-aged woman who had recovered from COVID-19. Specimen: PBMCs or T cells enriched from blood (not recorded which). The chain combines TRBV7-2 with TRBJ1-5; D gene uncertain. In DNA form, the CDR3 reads TGTGCCAGCAGCTTATTGGGTGGCAGGTGGGATCAGCCCCAGCATTTT. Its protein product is CASSLLGGRWDQPQHF.